Sequencing of this T cell receptor beta chain was carried out in a study of cytotoxic CD8 clonotypes in ibrutinib-treated CLL. Germline V lookup: CDR1 GTSNPN, CDR2 SVGIG (reference sequence). The J segment lost 2 bases and the V segment lost 0 bases, leaving 3 bases of the junction unmatched. The CDR3 sequence is 15 residues long. Method: immunoSEQ multiplex PCR; TCRdb's copy keeps in-frame clones and lacks some. The repertoire holds more than 200,000 clones, 70% seen once, with 15% to 19% in the top ten. The receptor's source is a human donor with chronic lymphocytic leukemia. This rearrangement joins TRBV30 to TRBJ2-3; 9 nucleotides line up with TRBD2. The sequenced sample was PBMCs, obtained after 24 months of ibrutinib treatment. CDR3 loop: CAWSVASGVTDTQYF. The CDR3 nucleotides are TGTGCCTGGAGTGTAGCTAGCGGGGTCACAGATACGCAGTATTTT. The variable domain in full, completed from reference TRBV30 and TRBJ2-3, reads SQTIHQWPATLVQPVGSPLSLECTVEGTSNPNLYWYRQAAGRGLQLLFYSVGIGQISSEVPQNLSASRPQDRQFILSSKKLLLSDSGFYLCAWSVASGVTDTQYFGPGTRLTVL.